This is a list of T cell receptor beta chains from one sample in a study of T cell responses to AZD1222 COVID-19 vaccine. The assay was immunoSEQ multiplex PCR, and TCRdb's table has in-frame clones only and misses some. The data show under 150,000 clones, with roughly 90% seen just once and 2.8% held by the top ten. The sample in question was peripheral blood, obtained on day 0 of AZD1222 vaccination. These receptor sequences come from an adult in good health. CDR3s leave out the opening cysteine and the closing phenylalanine or tryptophan.

TRBV2	TRBJ1-2	ASSTTRDSVEGYT
TRBV4-2	TRBJ2-2	ASSQGDRGTGELF
TRBV6-5	TRBJ2-3	ASSSGPGRDTDTQY
TRBV9	TRBJ1-2	ASSVEVRQPMSRGGYT
TRBV5-1	TRBJ1-2	ASSAAQGGGGYT
TRBV19	TRBJ2-3	ASRPAGTDTQY
TRBV7-6	TRBJ1-4	ASSLTRRGREKLF
TRBV28	TRBJ2-5	ASSEDRGSIFLETQY
TRBV7-2	TRBJ1-1	ASSLRDASEAF
TRBV18	TRBJ1-6	ASSQTGGGQNSPLH
TRBV11-3	TRBJ1-6	ASSFEGASPLH
TRBV2	TRBJ1-1	ASAGTGLSEAF
TRBV3-1/TRBV3-2	TRBJ2-5	ASSHIQETQY
TRBV4-3	TRBJ2-1	ASSQFSSYNEQF
TRBV5-4	TRBJ2-7	ASSLGQGSLNEQY
TRBV9	TRBJ2-3	ASSVTSGIGTDTQY
TRBV28	TRBJ1-5	ASGGRQPQH
TRBV12-3/TRBV12-4	TRBJ1-1	ASSFPANTEAF
TRBV12-3/TRBV12-4	TRBJ1-4	ASSWQSDEKLF
TRBV6-5	TRBJ1-5	ASSYGGPFQPQH
TRBV14	TRBJ2-7	ASSQGTGSYEQY
TRBV3-1/TRBV3-2	TRBJ1-5	ASSPYQGLRGQPQH
TRBV9	TRBJ2-1	ASSPLAGVSREQF